The 6 T cell receptor beta chains presented below share a single source sample, sequenced in a study of blood T cell repertoires in COVID-19. Only in-frame clones appear in the TCRdb table, and some are missing; sequencing was by immunoSEQ multiplex PCR. The sample has about 140,000 clones, approximately 80% seen once. Sequencing used PBMCs or T cells enriched from blood (not recorded which). All receptors come from a woman between 18 and 29 years old who had been exposed to COVID-19.

The rearrangement joins TRBV6-5 to TRBJ1-4; 7 nucleotides match TRBD1. Germline CDR1 reads MNHEY; CDR2 reads SVGAGI. V dropped 6 bases and J dropped 7; count of bases not matched to a gene: 8. The CDR3 covers 14 residues. The CDR3 region is CASSYRGGIEKLFF. The CDR3 DNA follows: TGTGCCAGCAGCTACAGAGGGGGCATTGAAAAACTGTTTTTT.

This clone was seen repeatedly, ten times or more. The chain employs TRBV7-9 and TRBJ2-3, with 13 bases aligning to TRBD2. With V trimmed by 3 bases and J by 0 bases, 6 bases remained unmatched. Germline V lookup: CDR1 SEHNR, CDR2 FQNEAQ (reference sequence). The CDR3 has 18 amino acids. CDR3 sequence: CASSLPGLAGTSTDTQYF. CDR3 DNA: TGTGCCAGCAGCTTGCCGGGACTAGCGGGGACAAGCACAGATACGCAGTATTTT.

The rearrangement links TRBV6-5 to TRBJ1-1; TRBD1 agrees at 7 bases. Germline assignment: CDR1 MNHEY and CDR2 SVGAGI. V dropped 11 bases and J dropped 6; count of bases not matched to a gene: 9. The CDR3 runs to 12 residues. CDR3 DNA: TGTGCCGAAGGGGGCGAGGGGTCTGAAGCTTTCTTT. It yields the protein CAEGGEGSEAFF.

J is TRBJ2-2 and V is TRBV2; maybe TRBD1 (6 bases). CDR3 size: 14 residues. Germline CDR1 SNHLY, CDR2 FYNNEI. The V end was cut by 6 bases, the J end by 0 bases, with 8 bases between. The CDR3 loop is CASRRTANTGELFF. DNA for the CDR3: TGTGCCAGCAGGAGGACAGCGAACACCGGGGAGCTGTTTTTT. The full variable domain, its missing parts supplied by reference TRBV2 and TRBJ2-2, is EPEVTQTPSHQVTQMGQEVILRCVPISNHLYFYWYRQILGQKVEFLVSFYNNEISEKSEIFDDQFSVERPDGSNFTLKIRSTKLEDSAMYFCASRRTANTGELFFGEGSRLTVL.

This sequence joins TRBV6-5 and TRBJ1-1; D remains ambiguous. The V end lost 3 bases, the J end lost 6 bases, and 11 bases lay between the germline ends. CDR3 length equals 13 residues. Germline lookup yields CDR1 MNHEY and CDR2 SVGAGI. As DNA, the CDR3 is TGTGCCAGCAGTTATCGAGGGTGGTCTGAAGCTTTCTTT. Translated, it gives CASSYRGWSEAFF.

The chain combines TRBV7-6 with TRBJ2-1; 9 bases are a match to TRBD2. Germline V gene data show CDR1 as SGHVS and CDR2 as FNYEAQ. This CDR3 is 15 amino acids long. J gave up 3 bases and V 5 bases, and 5 bases lay outside the gene matches. CDR3 sequence reads: CASSTRTSVYNEQFF. CDR3 in DNA: TGTGCCAGCAGCACTAGGACTAGCGTCTACAATGAGCAGTTCTTC. Combining the CDR3 with reference TRBV7-6 and TRBJ2-1 gives the whole variable domain GAGVSQSPRYKVTKRGQDVALRCDPISGHVSLYWYRQALGQGPEFLTYFNYEAQQDKSGLPNDRFSAERPEGSISTLTIQRTEQRDSAMYRCASSTRTSVYNEQFFGPGTRLTVL.